This T cell receptor beta chain was profiled in a study of T cell responses to AZD1222 COVID-19 vaccine. Sequencing was performed with immunoSEQ multiplex PCR; in TCRdb, only in-frame clones are kept and a portion is missing. The table includes over 130,000 clones, 91% detected once. Turning to this clone: Other nucleotide sequences from this sample produce the same CDR3.

This receptor was obtained from an adult who received the MenACWY meningococcal vaccine as a control. Specimen: peripheral blood, collected 28 days after the second dose of the MenACWY control vaccine.

The chain's CDR3 is CASSVAGGSNQPQHF. CDR3 DNA sequence: TGTGCCAGCAGCGTAGCAGGGGGGAGCAATCAGCCCCAGCATTTT. This chain links TRBV9 with TRBJ1-5, with TRBD1 identical over 7 bases. Per the germline V gene, CDR1 is SGDLS and CDR2 is YYNGEE. CDR3 length: 15 amino acids. V gave up 0 bases and J gave up 1 base; unmatched junction bases: 1.